The 31 T cell receptor beta chains presented below share a single source sample, sequenced in a study of early T cells in non-severe SARS-CoV-2 infection. MiXCR, applied by TCRdb to the 5' RACE reads, yields one record per CDR3 protein. The table includes roughly 41,000 distinct CDR3 sequences, roughly 5% detected once. Sequenced: whole blood. These receptors were obtained from an adult who was a healthcare worker with PCR-confirmed SARS-CoV-2 infection or an uninfected control (not recorded which).

This clonotype came up a few times. V is TRBV6-1 and J is TRBJ2-3; 8 nucleotides align to TRBD2. Trimming removed 6 bases from V and 0 bases from J; junction bases left unmatched: 2. Germline CDR1 MNHNS, CDR2 SASEGT. CDR3 length: 14 amino acids. As DNA, the CDR3 is TGTGCCAGCAGGACTAGCGTGAGCACAGATACGCAGTATTTT. It codes for CASRTSVSTDTQYF.

This clonotype has more than one count but fewer than ten. The chain combines TRBV7-8 with TRBJ1-1; TRBD1 might be the D (6 bases). V lost 5 bases to trimming and J lost 4 bases, with 26 bases between them. The CDR3 totals 18 residues. Germline V gene lookup returns CDR1 SGHVS and CDR2 FQNEAQ. CDR3 residues: CASSNPRGAQGGGTEAFF. CDR3 DNA sequence: TGTGCCAGCAGCAACCCACGGGGGGCGCAGGGTGGTGGCACTGAAGCTTTCTTT.

In its sample, this clonotype was seen many times. The rearrangement links TRBV2 to TRBJ2-7; D not certain. Germline V gene sequence: CDR1 SNHLY, CDR2 FYNNEI. The CDR3 runs to 12 residues. Trimming shortened V by 2 bases and J by 2 bases, and 4 bases separated the two germline ends. CDR3 bases: TGTGCCAGCAGTGAACAGACCTACGAGCAGTACTTC. Translated, it gives CASSEQTYEQYF.

The table lists this clonotype with many counts. The V call is TRBV6-2 or TRBV6-3, the J call TRBJ1-5; 8 bases map to TRBD1. This CDR3 is built from 13 residues. Germline trimming cut 8 bases from V and 4 bases from J; bases unmatched to any gene: 4. Germline lookup yields CDR1 MNHEY and CDR2 SVGEGT. In nucleotides, the CDR3 is TGTGCCAGCCAGGGACAGGCTAATCAGCCCCAGCATTTT. Amino acids: CASQGQANQPQHF.

To note about this clonotype: An end of the junction does not agree with germline; a read error may underlie this. This rearrangement joins TRBV7-7 to TRBJ2-1; TRBD2 matches 7 bases. Germline CDR1 reads SSHAT; CDR2 reads FNYEAQ (reference sequence). This CDR3 spans 13 amino acids. In DNA, the CDR3 is TGTGCTAGCAGCTTGGCGGGAGCTGGGGAGCAGTTCTTC. Its protein is CASSLAGAGEQFF.

There are a few counts of this clonotype. The rearrangement links TRBV5-6 to TRBJ2-3; D unresolved. Per germline, CDR1 SGHDT and CDR2 YYEEEE. This CDR3 is 12 amino acids long. The ends were cut back, 6 bases at V and 6 bases at J, with 11 bases in the middle. The DNA of the CDR3 is TGTGCCAGCACCCTGAGTGAGGATACGCAGTATTTT. It is translated as CASTLSEDTQYF.

The V call is TRBV6-4, the J call TRBJ2-7; D perhaps matches TRBD2 (5 bases). The germline V and J ends were trimmed by 3 bases and 1 base, with 7 bases remaining between them. Per germline, CDR1 MRHNA and CDR2 SNTAGT. The CDR3 is 13 residues long. The CDR3 here is CASSEEGSYEQYF. CDR3 sequence (DNA): TGTGCCAGCAGTGAAGAGGGTTCCTACGAGCAGTACTTC.

The chain links TRBV15 to TRBJ2-2; D is unresolved. V was pared by 1 base and J by 3 bases, with 6 bases between. This CDR3 has 14 amino acids. Germline V gene sequence: CDR1 LNHNV, CDR2 YYDKDF (reference sequence). CDR3 region: CATSRVGYTGELFF. Written as DNA, the CDR3 is TGTGCCACCAGCAGAGTAGGCTACACCGGGGAGCTGTTTTTT.

This clonotype was seen many times. This chain joins TRBV7-9 and TRBJ2-5; 7 bases line up with TRBD1. This CDR3 has 15 amino acids. Trimming took 4 bases from V and 2 from J; bases not matched to a gene: 7. Germline loops: CDR1 SEHNR, CDR2 FQNEAQ (reference sequence). CDR3 loop: CASSSPGTEQETQYF. CDR3 in DNA: TGTGCCAGCAGCTCCCCCGGGACAGAACAAGAGACCCAGTACTTC.

The chain joins TRBV12-3 or TRBV12-4 to TRBJ2-5, with D possibly being TRBD2 (5 bases). CDR3 size: 16 residues. Trimming shortened V by 2 bases and J by 2 bases, and 15 bases separated the two germline ends. This chain's CDR3 is CASSLYASGGQETQYF. The CDR3 region has the DNA TGTGCCAGCAGTTTATATGCGTCTGGAGGACAAGAGACCCAGTACTTC.

This clonotype was observed many times. CDR3 nucleotides: TGTGCCAGCAGCTTGACAGGGGCGTCGAACACTGAAGCTTTCTTT. Protein sequence: CASSLTGASNTEAFF. The V and J genes are TRBV5-5 and TRBJ1-1, with 7 bases aligning to TRBD1. The CDR3 has 15 residues. Germline V lookup: CDR1 SGHKS, CDR2 YYEKEE (reference sequence). Trimming took 1 base from V and 1 from J; bases not matched to a gene: 4.

This clonotype occurred many times. J is TRBJ1-1 and V is TRBV5-6, with D maybe TRBD1 (6 bases). The germline V gene has CDR1 SGHDT and CDR2 YYEEEE. The CDR3 consists of 15 residues. The germline V and J ends were trimmed by 4 bases and 3 bases, with 16 bases remaining between them. CDR3: CASSGEQGEDTEAFF. CDR3 coding DNA: TGTGCCAGCAGCGGCGAACAGGGAGAGGACACTGAAGCTTTCTTT.

The chain is built from TRBV20-1 and TRBJ2-1; D gene uncertain. This CDR3 spans 13 amino acids. Looked up from germline, CDR1 is DFQATT and CDR2 is SNEGSKA (reference sequence). V shed 2 bases and J shed 5 bases, with 10 bases lying between them. Written as DNA, the CDR3 is TGCAGTGCTAGACCCCTAATAAACAATGAGCAGTTCTTC. Its protein is CSARPLINNEQFF.

This clonotype has a count of ten or more. The chain combines TRBV28 with TRBJ2-4; D is undetermined. This CDR3 contains 13 residues. CDR1 and CDR2 from the germline V gene are MDHEN and SYDVKM. Trimming removed 3 bases from V and 6 bases from J, with 9 bases in between. In DNA, the CDR3 is TGTGCCAGCAGTTTGCACATGGCAAACATTCAGTACTTC. Residues: CASSLHMANIQYF.

This chain uses TRBV4-1 with TRBJ2-7; 9 bases are a match to TRBD1. This CDR3 is built from 15 residues. Germline lookup yields CDR1 MGHRA and CDR2 YSYEKL. V gave up 1 base and J gave up 3 bases; unmatched junction bases: 4. CDR3: CASSQVDRGIYEQYF. The CDR3 bases are TGCGCCAGCAGCCAAGTGGACAGGGGAATCTACGAGCAGTACTTC.

V and J are TRBV6-1 and TRBJ2-2; D uncertain. The CDR3 spans 14 residues. Per germline, CDR1 MNHNS and CDR2 SASEGT. V lost 5 bases and J lost 6, with 13 bases in between. CDR3 residues: CASSFQSRAGELFF. The CDR3 nucleotides read TGTGCCAGCAGTTTCCAGAGCCGGGCCGGGGAGCTGTTTTTT.

The sample holds many counts of this clonotype. The chain joins TRBV7-9 to TRBJ1-4, with no clear D. The CDR3 consists of 17 residues. V was trimmed by 1 base and J by 2 bases, leaving 14 bases between them. The V gene's germline CDR1 is SEHNR and CDR2 FQNEAQ (reference sequence). As DNA, the CDR3 is TGTGCCAGCAGCTTAGTATCTGGCAGCACTACTAATGAAAAACTGTTTTTT. Amino acid sequence: CASSLVSGSTTNEKLFF.

This clonotype was detected ten times or more. This sequence joins TRBV5-1 and TRBJ1-1; TRBD1 agrees at 7 bases. CDR1 and CDR2 (germline): SGHRS, YFSETQ. V shed 4 bases, J shed 1 base, and the junction held 4 bases outside the gene matches. This CDR3 comprises 14 residues. The CDR3 DNA sequence: TGCGCCAGCAGCGGGGGACAGACGAACACTGAAGCTTTCTTT. Translated, it gives CASSGGQTNTEAFF.

The V gene is TRBV6-2 or TRBV6-3, the J gene TRBJ2-3; D not resolved. V lost 2 bases and J lost 6, with 9 bases in between. Germline assignment: CDR1 MNHEY and CDR2 SVGEGT. The CDR3 spans 13 residues. The CDR3 sequence is CASSYARTDTQYF. The CDR3 DNA is TGTGCCAGCAGTTACGCCCGGACGGATACGCAGTATTTT.

This clonotype was seen at least ten times. The chain carries TRBV5-5 and TRBJ2-3; D could derive from TRBD1 or TRBD2 (5 bases each). The CDR3 has 16 amino acids. Germline assignment: CDR1 SGHKS and CDR2 YYEKEE (reference sequence). Trimming took off 4 bases at V and 4 bases at J, with 19 bases between the two ends. The CDR3 DNA reads as TGTGCCAGCAGCCGTAAACTGGGGGTCCGAGCAGATACGCAGTATTTT. Amino acid sequence: CASSRKLGVRADTQYF.

The table lists this clonotype with many counts. The V gene is TRBV27, the J gene TRBJ2-1; D remains unclear. The CDR3 totals 16 residues. The germline gives CDR1 MNHEY, CDR2 SMNVEV (reference sequence). V was clipped by 6 bases and J by 7 bases, with 22 bases between them. The CDR3 sequence is CASSLRPSQMLNEQFF. The CDR3 DNA reads TGTGCCAGCAGCCTTCGCCCTTCCCAAATGTTGAATGAGCAGTTCTTC.

V usage is TRBV3-1 and J usage is TRBJ1-1; no firm D call. CDR1 LGHDT and CDR2 YNNKEL come from the germline V gene (reference sequence). Deletions cut 1 base from V and 1 base from J, with 4 bases between. This CDR3 is built from 13 residues. CDR3 residues: CASSQVSNTEAFF. CDR3 in DNA: TGTGCCAGCAGCCAAGTGTCGAACACTGAAGCTTTCTTT.

In its sample, this clonotype was seen a few times. The chain combines TRBV3-1 with TRBJ2-3; possibly TRBD2 for D (7 bases). There are 15 residues in the CDR3. Trimming pared 8 bases from V and 2 bases from J, leaving 17 bases between. In germline, CDR1 is LGHDT, CDR2 YNNKEL (reference sequence). Written as DNA, the CDR3 is TGTGCCAGCGGGGGGGCAGAGTTATCCACAGATACGCAGTATTTT. Its protein product is CASGGAELSTDTQYF.

This clonotype was detected ten times or more. This rearrangement joins TRBV7-9 to TRBJ2-3; 13 nucleotides line up with TRBD2. The junction had 4 bases not matched to a gene; V was cut back by 5 bases and J by 5 bases. The germline gives CDR1 SEHNR, CDR2 FQNEAQ (reference sequence). The length of the CDR3 is 15 residues. The CDR3 spells CASSILAGGIDTQYF. The CDR3 nucleotides are TGTGCCAGCAGCATACTAGCGGGAGGGATAGATACGCAGTATTTT.

This clonotype was counted ten times or more. The CDR3 coding sequence is TGCAGCGTTGAAAGGTCATCTAACAATGAGCAGTTCTTC. Translation gives CSVERSSNNEQFF. This chain links TRBV29-1 with TRBJ2-1; D is undetermined. Per germline, CDR1 SQVTM and CDR2 ANQGSEA. This CDR3 has 13 amino acids. V lost 2 bases, J lost 5 bases, and 10 bases lay in between.

The CDR3 region has the DNA TGCAGTGCCCCCCTAGCGGGAGTCTCCTACAATGAGCAGTTCTTC. It is translated as CSAPLAGVSYNEQFF. The rearrangement links TRBV20-1 to TRBJ2-1; 10 bases line up with TRBD2. CDR1 and CDR2 (germline): DFQATT, SNEGSKA (reference sequence). This CDR3 comprises 15 residues. The junction had 5 bases not matched to a gene; V was cut back by 6 bases and J by 0 bases.

This clonotype was seen ten or more times. The chain uses TRBV7-2 and TRBJ2-5; 14 nucleotides line up with TRBD2. The junction had 6 bases not matched to a gene; V was cut back by 5 bases and J by 1 base. Germline V gene lookup returns CDR1 SGHTA and CDR2 FQGNSA. The CDR3 runs 17 residues. CDR3 sequence reads: CASSLGTSGGPQETQYF. For the CDR3, the DNA is TGTGCCAGCAGCCTAGGGACTAGCGGGGGCCCCCAAGAGACCCAGTACTTC.

The table lists this clonotype with many counts. The rearrangement joins TRBV7-8 to TRBJ2-1; TRBD2 agrees at 11 bases. J lost 5 bases, V lost 0 bases, and 9 bases had no gene match. Germline loops: CDR1 SGHVS, CDR2 FQNEAQ. The length of the CDR3 is 18 residues. The CDR3 DNA is TGTGCCAGCAGCTTAGCTAGCCCACCGGGACTAGCGGACAATGAGCAGTTCTTC. Amino acids: CASSLASPPGLADNEQFF.

In its sample, this clonotype was seen many times. The V gene is TRBV20-1, the J gene TRBJ1-2; TRBD1 might be the D (6 bases). V shed 5 bases and J shed 6 bases, with 19 bases lying between them. From germline, CDR1 is DFQATT and CDR2 SNEGSKA (reference sequence). The CDR3 is made up of 14 amino acids. CDR3 sequence: CSAFFGVQGDGYTF. The CDR3 nucleotides read TGCAGTGCTTTTTTTGGTGTACAGGGCGATGGCTACACCTTC.

In this sample, this clonotype turned up many times. The chain employs TRBV15 and TRBJ2-7; D is possibly TRBD2 (6 bases). V shed 0 bases and J shed 7 bases, with 10 bases lying between them. The germline CDR1 and CDR2 sequences are LNHNV and YYDKDF (reference sequence). There are 13 residues in the CDR3. CDR3 in DNA: TGTGCCACCAGCAGAGACGCGGCGGGGGAGCAGTACTTC. Amino acids: CATSRDAAGEQYF.

This clonotype was found many times. V is TRBV14 and J is TRBJ1-1, with D unclear. Germline V gene lookup returns CDR1 SGHDN and CDR2 FVKESK. The CDR3 loop spans 13 amino acids. The V end was cut by 1 base, the J end by 0 bases, with 3 bases between. The CDR3 loop is CASSQAMNTEAFF. CDR3 nucleotides: TGTGCCAGCAGCCAAGCCATGAACACTGAAGCTTTCTTT.